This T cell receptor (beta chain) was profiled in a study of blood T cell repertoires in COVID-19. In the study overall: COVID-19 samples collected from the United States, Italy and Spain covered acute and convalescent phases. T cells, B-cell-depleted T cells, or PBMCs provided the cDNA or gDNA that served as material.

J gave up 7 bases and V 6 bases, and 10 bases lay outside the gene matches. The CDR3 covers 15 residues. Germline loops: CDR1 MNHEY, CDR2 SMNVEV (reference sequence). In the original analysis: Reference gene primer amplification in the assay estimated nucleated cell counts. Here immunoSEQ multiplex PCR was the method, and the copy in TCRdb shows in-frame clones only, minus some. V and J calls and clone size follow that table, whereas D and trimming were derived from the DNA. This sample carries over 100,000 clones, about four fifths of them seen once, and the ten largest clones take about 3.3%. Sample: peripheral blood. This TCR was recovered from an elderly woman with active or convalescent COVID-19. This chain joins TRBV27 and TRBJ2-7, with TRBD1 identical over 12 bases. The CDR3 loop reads CASSQPGQGAWEQYF. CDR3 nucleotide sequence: TGTGCCAGCAGCCAACCGGGACAGGGGGCGTGGGAGCAGTACTTC.